This TCR beta chain appears in the sequencing data of a study of blood T cells in healthy people across ages. Study-wide context: The capture of about one barcoded beta molecule per two T cells was achieved by template switching. Findings and caveats of the study: Whereas aged donors had fewer naive CD4+ cells, long-lived donors had more of them and higher diversity. The diversity estimates, figures obtained from one million T cells, were considered underestimates. Age showed a roughly linear inverse relationship with TCR beta diversity per million T cells.

This CDR3 region has 12 residues. The V gene lost 5 bases and the J gene lost 11 bases, with 16 bases spanning the gap. The germline CDR1 and CDR2 sequences are MDHEN and SYDVKM. For the second PCR, which ran for about 7 to 12 cycles, a sample-barcoded 5' primer and a J-beta primer mix were used. MiXCR was run by TCRdb on the 5' RACE reads, yielding one entry per CDR3 protein. This sample yields just over 800,000 distinct CDR3 sequences, of which around 62% are seen a single time; 25% to 30% belongs to the top ten. Turning to this clonotype: The target antigen is unknown.

The sequenced sample was blood. This TCR derives from a man aged 25 to 40 in good health. The J gene is TRBJ2-7, the V gene TRBV28; TRBD1 might be the D (5 bases). Written as DNA, the CDR3 is TGTGCCAGCAGTGACGTTAAGGGGTTAGAGTACTTC. Its protein is CASSDVKGLEYF. Based on the CDR3 plus reference TRBV28 and TRBJ2-7, the full variable domain is DVKVTQSSRYLVKRTGEKVFLECVQDMDHENMFWYRQDPGLGLRLIYFSYDVKMKEKGDIPEGYSVSREKKERFSLILESASTNQTSMYLCASSDVKGLEYFGPGTRLTVT.